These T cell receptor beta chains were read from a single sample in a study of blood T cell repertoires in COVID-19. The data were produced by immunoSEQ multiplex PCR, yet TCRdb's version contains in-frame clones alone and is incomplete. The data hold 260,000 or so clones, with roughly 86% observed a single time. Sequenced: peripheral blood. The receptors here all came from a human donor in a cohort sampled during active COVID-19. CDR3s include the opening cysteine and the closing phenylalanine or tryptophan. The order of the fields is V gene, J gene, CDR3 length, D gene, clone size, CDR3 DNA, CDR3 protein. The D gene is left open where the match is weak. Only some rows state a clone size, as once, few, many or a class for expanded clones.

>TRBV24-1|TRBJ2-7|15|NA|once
TGTGCCACCAGTGACCCCTCCAGCGGCCGCTACGAGCAGTACTTC
CATSDPSSGRYEQYF
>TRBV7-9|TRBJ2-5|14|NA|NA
TGTGCCAGCAGAGATCCGGGACTCCAAGAGACCCAGTACTTC
CASRDPGLQETQYF
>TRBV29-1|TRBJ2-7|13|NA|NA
TGCAGCGTGGCCGCGGGACCTTTCTACGAGCAGTACTTC
CSVAAGPFYEQYF
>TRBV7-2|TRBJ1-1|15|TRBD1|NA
TGTGCCAGCAGCTTGACAGGGGTTAAGGGCACTGAAGCTTTCTTT
CASSLTGVKGTEAFF
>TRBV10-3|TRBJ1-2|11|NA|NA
TGTGCCATCAGTGGAGAGGGTGGCTACACCTTC
CAISGEGGYTF
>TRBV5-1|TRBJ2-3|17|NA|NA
TGCGCCAGCAGCTTGGTGGGGGCCCCCACTTACACAGATACGCAGTATTTT
CASSLVGAPTYTDTQYF
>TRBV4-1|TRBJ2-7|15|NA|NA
TGCGCCAGCAGCCCTAGTGGGGGCCGGACCTACGAGCAGTACTTC
CASSPSGGRTYEQYF
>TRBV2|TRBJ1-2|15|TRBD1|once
TGTGCCAGCAGTCCACGGACAGGGGGATCTTATGGCTACACCTTC
CASSPRTGGSYGYTF
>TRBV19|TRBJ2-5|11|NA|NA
TGTGCCAGCCAAGGAGGAGAGACCCAGTACTTC
CASQGGETQYF
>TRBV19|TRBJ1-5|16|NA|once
TGTGCCAGTAGCCTCGGGTTGAGGGCCCCAAATCAGCCCCAGCATTTT
CASSLGLRAPNQPQHF
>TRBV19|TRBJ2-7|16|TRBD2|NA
TGTGCCAGTAGCCATCCATCGCGGGAGTTAGCCTACGAGCAGTACTTC
CASSHPSRELAYEQYF
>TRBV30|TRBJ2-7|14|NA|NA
TGTGCCTGGAGTGTGGGGCAGGGGTCGTACGAGCAGTACTTC
CAWSVGQGSYEQYF
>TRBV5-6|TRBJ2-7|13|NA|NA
TGTGCCAGCAGCTTCACGGGAGTCTACGAGCAGTACTTC
CASSFTGVYEQYF
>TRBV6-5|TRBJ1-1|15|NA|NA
TGTGCCAGCAGTACTTCCGGGACTCCGAACACTGAAGCTTTCTTT
CASSTSGTPNTEAFF
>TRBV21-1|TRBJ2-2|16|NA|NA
TGTGCCAGCAGCAAACGCGGGACAGTGAACACCGGGGAGCTGTTTTTT
CASSKRGTVNTGELFF
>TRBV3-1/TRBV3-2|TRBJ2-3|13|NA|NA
TGTGCCAGCAGCCAAGGGAGGGCAGATACGCAGTATTTT
CASSQGRADTQYF